This record covers a single TCR beta chain. Its cognate antigen is unknown. Profiled with immunoSEQ multiplex PCR; TCRdb holds only in-frame clones, not every one. This repertoire shows roughly 1,600,000 clones, 98% to 99% found once; its top ten account for 0.36%. This entry belongs to a study of shared clonotypes between healthy human individuals. Study overall: CD4 naive cells filled three plates per donor, CD4 memory three, CD8 naive two and CD8 memory one. The study, taken as a whole, reports: Generation of non-shared clonotypes was less probable than generation of clonotypes shared by all four donors. Four donors shared approximately 5% of their naive CD4 clonotypes. Specimens sampled were limited to blood, with tissue repertoires likely differing.

Unmatched junction bases numbered 8, after V lost 5 bases and J lost 6 bases. CDR1 ENHRY and CDR2 SYGVKD come from the germline V gene. The CDR3 consists of 15 residues. This clonotype was sampled from a man aged 25 to 40 in good health. The genes are TRBV10-3 and TRBJ1-5; 9 bases agree with TRBD1. Input material: naive CD4+ T cells sorted from blood. Subset noted: CD45RA+ positively selected. CDR3: CAISPGTGLGQPQHF. The CDR3 coding sequence is TGTGCCATCAGTCCCGGGACAGGGCTTGGTCAGCCCCAGCATTTT.